Sequencing of this T cell receptor beta chain was carried out in a study of shared clonotypes between healthy human individuals. Study summary: Every donor yielded three CD4 naive, three CD4 memory, two CD8 naive and one CD8 memory plate.

The protocol was immunoSEQ multiplex PCR, while the TCRdb copy is restricted to in-frame clones and leaves out a portion. This table holds fewer than 1 million clones, approximately 96% found once. The CDR3 is made up of 16 amino acids. Germline V lookup: CDR1 SGHNT, CDR2 YYREEE (reference sequence). V dropped 2 bases and J dropped 3; count of bases not matched to a gene: 4. CD45RO-negative CD8 cells positively selected for CCR7 made up the naive population, which excluded terminally differentiated effector memory CD45RA+ cells. The table lists this clone with a few counts. What it binds is not known. Findings and limits, study-wide: An expected dependence of interdonor clonotype sharing on sequencing depth was noted. As a rule, naive subsets had a larger estimated richness than memory subsets. Non-shared clonotypes were found to have lower generation probabilities than the clonotypes that were shared by all four of the sorted-subset donors.

Sequencing was carried out using naive CD8+ T cells sorted from blood. The sequence was collected from a man aged 30-40 years in good health. V is TRBV5-4 and J is TRBJ2-7; 14 bases match TRBD2. The CDR3 sequence is CASSLGLAGGFYEQYF. The DNA of the CDR3 is TGTGCCAGCAGCTTAGGACTAGCGGGAGGCTTCTACGAGCAGTACTTC. Complete variable domain (other parts from reference TRBV5-4 and TRBJ2-7): ETGVTQSPTHLIKTRGQQVTLRCSSQSGHNTVSWYQQALGQGPQFIFQYYREEENGRGNFPPRFSGLQFPNYSSELNVNALELDDSALYLCASSLGLAGGFYEQYFGPGTRLTVT.